This entry describes one T cell receptor beta chain. The antigen is undetermined. The source of the sample is a study of CD8+ T cells in alopecia areata. Whole-study findings and limits: TCR sharing was clearer in mice than between patients, perhaps partly owing to patient HLA diversity.

Isolated RNA was reverse transcribed into cDNA used as the sequencing template. Method: immunoSEQ multiplex PCR; TCRdb's copy keeps in-frame clones and lacks some. The table records fewer than 150,000 clones, roughly two fifths of them present only once. This clonotype was sampled from a human donor with alopecia areata. Sequencing was carried out using CD4+ T cells sorted from blood.

In DNA form, the CDR3 reads TGCAGCGTACTACCGGGGGGAGAGACCCAGTACTTC. Translated, it gives CSVLPGGETQYF. The genes are TRBV29-1 and TRBJ2-5, with 7 positions matching TRBD2. The germline CDR1 and CDR2 sequences are SQVTM and ANQGSEA. Unmatched junction bases numbered 5, after V lost 6 bases and J lost 4 bases. This CDR3 region has 12 residues.